The TCR beta chain described here comes from a study of blood T cell repertoires in COVID-19 (TCRdb year 2020). Regarding the research as a whole: Samples covering the acute and convalescent phases of COVID-19 were provided by collaborators in the United States, Italy and Spain. Nearly every sample came with metadata listing a de-identified subject ID, COVID-19 status, age in years and sex. Samples came from the ongoing ImmuneRACE study (first 160 participants) plus 1,254 subjects from 6 global collaborators. The repertoires were released in a freely available public database intended as a resource for research on the immune response to SARS-CoV-2. The dataset comprised deeply sampled blood TCRbeta repertoires from subjects exposed to, actively infected with, or recovered from COVID-19. HLA class I and class II types, where available, came from metadata supplied by the sample provider rather than from assay-based typing. The prospective study material was composed of cDNA or gDNA derived from T cells, B-cell-depleted T cells, or PBMCs. Beyond this particular receptor, the publication reports: The amount of clinical and demographic metadata varied by source and participant and was provided uncurated.

V is cut back by 6 bases and J by 1 base, with 5 bases in the junction unmatched. Counted from cysteine to phenylalanine, this CDR3 has 16 amino acids. Kept here is only the CDR3 DNA, which spans 48 bases and is read in frame from base 1. As encoded in the germline V gene, CDR1 is SGHTA while CDR2 is FQGNSA. The immunoSEQ Assay, a bias-controlled multiplex PCR, was used to amplify TCRbeta CDR3 regions from genomic DNA. The study's own analysis went as follows. The number of nucleated cells in each sample was estimated by amplification of reference gene primers within the assay. To quantify the absolute abundance of each unique TCRbeta CDR3 rearrangement, sequence reads were collapsed and filtered. Productive Simpson clonality was computed per sample as the square root of Simpson's diversity index over productive rearrangements. TCRdb provides this immuneACCESS table in a form limited to in-frame rearrangements. Some clones are lacking; in checked studies, under half of them reflect an unresolved V gene, and why the rest are absent is not known. V and J calls and clone size are given by that table; D and trimming were obtained from the DNA. The sample table records 72,000 or so clones; approximately 90% of these occur just once. Roughly 0.8% of the sample belongs to the ten largest clones.

Each collaborating institution followed its own protocols to collect whole blood in K2EDTA tubes. For TCRbeta analysis, collaborators shipped samples as frozen whole blood, isolated PBMCs, or DNA extracted from either of those sample types. A word on this clone: No antigen is known for it. No quality values exist for individual bases; no much larger clone is one base distant.

The receptor comes from a woman older than 75 with acute or convalescent COVID-19. The material sequenced was peripheral blood. Recombination connected TRBV7-2 to TRBJ2-2; TRBD1 lines up with 10 middle nucleotides. The base sequence is TGTGCCAGCAGATTCCGGACAGGGGGGAACACCGGGGAGCTGTTTTTT. It encodes CASRFRTGGNTGELFF. The CDR3 plus the reference TRBV7-2 and TRBJ2-2 genes for the other parts give the full variable domain: GAGVSQSPSNKVTEKGKDVELRCDPISGHTALYWYRQSLGQGLEFLIYFQGNSAPDKSGLPSDRFSAERTGGSVSTLTIQRTQQEDSAVYLCASRFRTGGNTGELFFGEGSRLTVL.